This T cell receptor beta chain was captured by sequencing in a study of T cells after posttransplantation cyclophosphamide. The study, taken as a whole, reports: Recipient CMV seropositivity and CMV reactivation strongly tracked TRB clonality. Tissue-infiltrating T cells from skin or gut overlapped little with blood T cells. Donor CD8+ memory clones often dominated recipient blood repertoires at later times.

Comments on this clone: Its antigen is not identified.

Profiling relied on immunoSEQ multiplex PCR, and the TCRdb table lists in-frame clones only, not all of them. In the table there are roughly 21,000 clones, approximately 86% of which are singletons. Controls had myeloablative marrow grafts with methotrexate and calcineurin inhibitor, sampled at 1 year. The material sequenced was PBMCs, taken roughly a year after allogeneic stem cell transplant with calcineurin inhibitor and methotrexate. This receptor was obtained from a female patient in her 30s who received an allogeneic stem cell transplant from an unrelated donor, was CMV-positive, and had acute and chronic GVHD. Some of the T cells may derive from the graft donor.

CDR3 coding DNA: TGCAGCGCCTTAAGGGGTCTGTACAATGAGCAGTTCTTC. It yields the protein CSALRGLYNEQFF. This chain joins TRBV29-1 and TRBJ2-1, with D perhaps TRBD1 (5 bases). The CDR3 covers 13 residues. Per the germline V gene, CDR1 is SQVTM and CDR2 is ANQGSEA. V was clipped by 7 bases and J by 4 bases, with 14 bases between them.